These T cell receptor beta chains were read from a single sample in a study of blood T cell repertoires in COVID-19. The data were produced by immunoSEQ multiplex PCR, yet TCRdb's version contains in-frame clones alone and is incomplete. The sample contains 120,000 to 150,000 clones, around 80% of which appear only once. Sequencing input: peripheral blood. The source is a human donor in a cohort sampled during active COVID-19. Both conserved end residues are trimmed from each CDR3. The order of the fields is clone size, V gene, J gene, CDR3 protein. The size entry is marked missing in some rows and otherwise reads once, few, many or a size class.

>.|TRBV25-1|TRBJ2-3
AGRDRGSDTQY
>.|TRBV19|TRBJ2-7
ASSRHLGQGYYEQY
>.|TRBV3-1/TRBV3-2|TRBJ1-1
ASSLQSNTEAF
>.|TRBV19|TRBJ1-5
ASSTEGANQPQH
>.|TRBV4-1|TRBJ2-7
ASSQVTSGDYEQY
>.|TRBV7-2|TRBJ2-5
ASSLGAAGRGQETQY
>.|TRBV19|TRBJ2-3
ASSREDPSTDTQY
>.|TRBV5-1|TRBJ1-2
ASSLISGGSYT
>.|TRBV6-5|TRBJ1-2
ASSITPPGSGYT
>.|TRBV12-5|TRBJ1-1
ASGLSNPEAF
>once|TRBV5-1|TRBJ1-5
ASSLEAQAGQPQH
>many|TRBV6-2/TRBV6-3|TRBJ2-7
ASSIAGQGADEQY
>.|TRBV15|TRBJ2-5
ATSVGPGDEETQY